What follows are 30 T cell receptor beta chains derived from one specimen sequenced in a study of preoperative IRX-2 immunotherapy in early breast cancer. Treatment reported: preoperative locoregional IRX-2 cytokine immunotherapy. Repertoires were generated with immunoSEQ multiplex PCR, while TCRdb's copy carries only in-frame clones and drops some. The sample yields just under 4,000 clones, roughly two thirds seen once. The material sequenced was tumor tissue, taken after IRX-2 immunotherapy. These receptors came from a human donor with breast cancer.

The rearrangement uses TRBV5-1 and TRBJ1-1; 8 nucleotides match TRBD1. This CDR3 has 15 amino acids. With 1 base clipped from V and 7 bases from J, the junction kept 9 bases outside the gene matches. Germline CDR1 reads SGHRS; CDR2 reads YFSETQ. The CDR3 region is CASSLSPGTGFEAFF. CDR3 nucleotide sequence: TGCGCCAGCAGCTTGTCCCCTGGGACAGGCTTTGAAGCTTTCTTT.

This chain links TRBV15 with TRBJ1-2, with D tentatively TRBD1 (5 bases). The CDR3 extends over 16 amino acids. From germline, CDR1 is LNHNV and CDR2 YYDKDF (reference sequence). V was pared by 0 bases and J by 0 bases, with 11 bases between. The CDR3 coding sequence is TGTGCCACCAGCAGAGATCGCCAGGGAACTAACTATGGCTACACCTTC. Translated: CATSRDRQGTNYGYTF.

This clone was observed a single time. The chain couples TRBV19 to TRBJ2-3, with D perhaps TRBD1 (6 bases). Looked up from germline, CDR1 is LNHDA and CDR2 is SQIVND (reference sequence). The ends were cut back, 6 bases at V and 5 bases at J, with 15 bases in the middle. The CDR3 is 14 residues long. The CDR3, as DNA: TGTGCCAGTAGGACGAGGGGGAATGAAGATACGCAGTATTTT. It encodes CASRTRGNEDTQYF.

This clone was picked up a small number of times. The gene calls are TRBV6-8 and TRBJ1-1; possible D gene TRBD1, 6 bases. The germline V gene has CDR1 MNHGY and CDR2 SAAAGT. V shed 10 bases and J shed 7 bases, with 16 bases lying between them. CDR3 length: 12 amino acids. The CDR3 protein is CAITGPSGEAFF. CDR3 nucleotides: TGTGCCATCACAGGGCCCTCAGGTGAAGCTTTCTTT.

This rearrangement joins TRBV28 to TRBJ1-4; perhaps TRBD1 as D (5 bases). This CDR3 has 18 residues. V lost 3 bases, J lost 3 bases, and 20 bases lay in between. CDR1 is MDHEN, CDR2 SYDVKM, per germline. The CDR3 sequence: CASSFHHRSELSNEKLFF. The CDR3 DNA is TGTGCCAGCAGTTTCCATCACAGGTCTGAGTTATCTAATGAAAAACTGTTTTTT.

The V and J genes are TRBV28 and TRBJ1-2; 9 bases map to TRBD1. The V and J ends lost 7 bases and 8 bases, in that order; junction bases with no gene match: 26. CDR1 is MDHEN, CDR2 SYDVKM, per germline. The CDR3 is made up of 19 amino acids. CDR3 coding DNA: TGTGCCAGCAACCTAAACTTGGGGGACAGGGTTCTGTTGTATCCGGGCTACACCTTC. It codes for CASNLNLGDRVLLYPGYTF.

The CDR3 region is CSVEGQGGDNEQFF. The CDR3 DNA reads TGCAGCGTTGAAGGACAGGGAGGGGACAATGAGCAGTTCTTC. The V gene is TRBV29-1, the J gene TRBJ2-1; D tentatively fits TRBD1 or TRBD2 (7 bases each). Germline assignment: CDR1 SQVTM and CDR2 ANQGSEA. Trimming pared 1 base from V and 5 bases from J, leaving 12 bases between. This CDR3 has 14 amino acids.

Here the CDR3 reads CASSTGWDTEAFF. DNA of the CDR3: TGTGCCAGCAGCACAGGGTGGGACACTGAAGCTTTCTTT. The V gene is TRBV4-2, the J gene TRBJ1-1; a weak D match, TRBD1 (6 bases). The CDR3 is 13 amino acids. The ends were cut back, 5 bases at V and 3 bases at J, with 10 bases in the middle. Germline assignment: CDR1 LGHNA and CDR2 YNFKEQ.

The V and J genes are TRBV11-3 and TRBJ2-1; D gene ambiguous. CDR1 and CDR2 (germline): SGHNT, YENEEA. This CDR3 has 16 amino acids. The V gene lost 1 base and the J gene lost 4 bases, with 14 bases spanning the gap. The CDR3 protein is CASSLVGRHFYNEQFF. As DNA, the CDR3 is TGTGCCAGCAGCTTAGTTGGCCGACACTTTTACAATGAGCAGTTCTTC.

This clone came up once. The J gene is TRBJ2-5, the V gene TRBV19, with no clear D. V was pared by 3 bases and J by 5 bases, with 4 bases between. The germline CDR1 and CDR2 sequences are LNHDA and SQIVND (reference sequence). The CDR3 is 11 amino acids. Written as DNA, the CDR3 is TGTGCCAGTAGTATGGCCGAGACCCAGTACTTC. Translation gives CASSMAETQYF.

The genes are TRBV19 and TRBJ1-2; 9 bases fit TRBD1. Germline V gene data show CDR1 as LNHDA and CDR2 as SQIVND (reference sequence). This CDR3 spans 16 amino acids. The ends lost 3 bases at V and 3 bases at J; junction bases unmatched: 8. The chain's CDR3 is CASSIRGQGRYYGYTF. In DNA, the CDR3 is TGTGCCAGTAGTATCCGGGGACAGGGAAGATACTATGGCTACACCTTC.

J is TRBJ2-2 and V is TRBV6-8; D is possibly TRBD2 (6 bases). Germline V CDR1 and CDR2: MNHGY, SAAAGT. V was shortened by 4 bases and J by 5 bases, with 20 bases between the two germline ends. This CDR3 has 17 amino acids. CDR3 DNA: TGTGCCAGCAGTTTTTCGGGGGAGGCCCTCTGGACCGGGGAGCTGTTTTTT. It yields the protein CASSFSGEALWTGELFF.

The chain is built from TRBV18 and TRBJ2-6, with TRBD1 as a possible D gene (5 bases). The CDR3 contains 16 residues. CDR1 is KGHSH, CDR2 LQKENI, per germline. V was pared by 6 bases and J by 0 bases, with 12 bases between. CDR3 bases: TGTGCCAGCTCCCAAACAGGAACCTCTGGGGCCAACGTCCTGACTTTC. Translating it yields CASSQTGTSGANVLTF.

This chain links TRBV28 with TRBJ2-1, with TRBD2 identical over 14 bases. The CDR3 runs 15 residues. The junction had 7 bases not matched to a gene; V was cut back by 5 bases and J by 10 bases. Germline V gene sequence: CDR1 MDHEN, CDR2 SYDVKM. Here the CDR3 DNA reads TGTGCCAGCAGTCCGACTAGCGGGAGGGCAGGCGAGCAGTTCTTC. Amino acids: CASSPTSGRAGEQFF.

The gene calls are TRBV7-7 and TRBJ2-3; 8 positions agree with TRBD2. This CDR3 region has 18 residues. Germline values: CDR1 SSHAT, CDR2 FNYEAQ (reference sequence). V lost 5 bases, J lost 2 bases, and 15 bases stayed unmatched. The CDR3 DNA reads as TGTGCCAGCAGCCTCGGGACTAGTTACGGGCGGGTCACAGATACGCAGTATTTT. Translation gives CASSLGTSYGRVTDTQYF. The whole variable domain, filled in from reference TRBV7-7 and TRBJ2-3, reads GAGVSQSPRYKVTKRGQDVTLRCDPISSHATLYWYQQALGQGPEFLTYFNYEAQPDKSGLPSDRFSAERPEGSISTLTIQRTEQRDSAMYRCASSLGTSYGRVTDTQYFGPGTRLTVL.

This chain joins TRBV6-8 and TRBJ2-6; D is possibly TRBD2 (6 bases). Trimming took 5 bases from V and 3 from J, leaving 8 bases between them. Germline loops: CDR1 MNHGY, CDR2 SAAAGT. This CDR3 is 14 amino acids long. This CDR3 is CASSDGGGANVLTF. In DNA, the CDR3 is TGTGCCAGCAGTGACGGGGGTGGGGCCAACGTCCTGACTTTC.

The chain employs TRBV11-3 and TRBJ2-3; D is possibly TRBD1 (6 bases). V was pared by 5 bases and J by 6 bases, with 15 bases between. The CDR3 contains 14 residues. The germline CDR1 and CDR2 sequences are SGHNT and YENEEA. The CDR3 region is CASSRDTSADTQYF. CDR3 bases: TGTGCCAGCAGCCGGGACACCTCAGCGGATACGCAGTATTTT. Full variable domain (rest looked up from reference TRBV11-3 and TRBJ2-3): EAGVVQSPRYKIIEKKQPVAFWCNPISGHNTLYWYLQNLGQGPELLIRYENEEAVDDSQLPKDRFSAERLKGVDSTLKIQPAELGDSAVYLCASSRDTSADTQYFGPGTRLTVL.

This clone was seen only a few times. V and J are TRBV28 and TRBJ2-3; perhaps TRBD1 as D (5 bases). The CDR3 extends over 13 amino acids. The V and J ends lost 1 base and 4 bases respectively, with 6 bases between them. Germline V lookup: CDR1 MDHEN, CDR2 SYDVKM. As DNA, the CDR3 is TGTGCCAGCAGTTTATTAGGGGCAGATACGCAGTATTTT. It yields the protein CASSLLGADTQYF.

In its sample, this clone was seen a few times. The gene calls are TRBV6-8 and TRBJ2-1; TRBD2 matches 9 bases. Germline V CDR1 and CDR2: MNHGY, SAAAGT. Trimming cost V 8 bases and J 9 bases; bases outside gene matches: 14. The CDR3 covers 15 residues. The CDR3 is CASGIWAGGPSEQFF. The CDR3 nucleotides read TGTGCCAGCGGAATTTGGGCGGGAGGGCCCAGTGAGCAGTTCTTC.

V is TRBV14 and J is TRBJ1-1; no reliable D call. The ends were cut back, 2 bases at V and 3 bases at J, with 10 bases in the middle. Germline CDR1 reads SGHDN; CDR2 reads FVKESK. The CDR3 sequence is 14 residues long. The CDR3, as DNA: TGTGCCAGCAGCCAAATGAGGTGGGACACTGAAGCTTTCTTT. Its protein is CASSQMRWDTEAFF.

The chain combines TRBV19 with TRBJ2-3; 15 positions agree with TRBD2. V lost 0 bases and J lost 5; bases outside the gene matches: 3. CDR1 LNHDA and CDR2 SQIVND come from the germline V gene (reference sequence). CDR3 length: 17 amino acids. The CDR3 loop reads CASSIDPGLAGGDTQYF. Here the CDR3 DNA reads TGTGCCAGTAGTATAGATCCGGGACTAGCGGGAGGAGATACGCAGTATTTT.

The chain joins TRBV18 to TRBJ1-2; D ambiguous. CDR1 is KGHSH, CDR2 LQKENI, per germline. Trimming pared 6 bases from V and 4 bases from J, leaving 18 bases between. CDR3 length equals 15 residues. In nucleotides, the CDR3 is TGTGCCAGCTCCGTCACGGGTGAAGGCTCCTATGGCTACACCTTC. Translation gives CASSVTGEGSYGYTF.

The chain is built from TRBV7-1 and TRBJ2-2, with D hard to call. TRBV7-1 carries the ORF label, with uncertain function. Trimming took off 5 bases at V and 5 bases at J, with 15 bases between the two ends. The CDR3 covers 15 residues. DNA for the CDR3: TGTGCCAGCAGCCCCGTCGGGCTCGAAACCGGGGAGCTGTTTTTT. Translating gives CASSPVGLETGELFF.

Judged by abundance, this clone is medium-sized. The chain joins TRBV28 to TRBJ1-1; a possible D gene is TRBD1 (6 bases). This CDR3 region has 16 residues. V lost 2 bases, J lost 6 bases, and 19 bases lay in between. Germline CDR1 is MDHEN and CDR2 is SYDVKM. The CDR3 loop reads CASSLDQRGGFPEAFF. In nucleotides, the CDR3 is TGTGCCAGCAGTTTAGATCAACGGGGGGGCTTCCCTGAAGCTTTCTTT.

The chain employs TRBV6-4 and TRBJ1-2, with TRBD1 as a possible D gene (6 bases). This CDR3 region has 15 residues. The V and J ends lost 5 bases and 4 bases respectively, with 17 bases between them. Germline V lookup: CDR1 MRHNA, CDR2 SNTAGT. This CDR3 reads CASSNPMGAFYGYTF. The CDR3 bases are TGTGCCAGCAGTAACCCTATGGGGGCCTTCTATGGCTACACCTTC.

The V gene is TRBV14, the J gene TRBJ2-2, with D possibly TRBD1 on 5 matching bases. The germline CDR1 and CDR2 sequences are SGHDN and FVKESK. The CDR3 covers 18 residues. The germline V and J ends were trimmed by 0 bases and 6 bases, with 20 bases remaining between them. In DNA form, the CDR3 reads TGTGCCAGCAGCCAAGATCTGAACATCCACCTAGGGGCCGGGGAGCTGTTTTTT. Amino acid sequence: CASSQDLNIHLGAGELFF.

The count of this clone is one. In DNA form, the CDR3 reads TGTGCCAGCATCAAACACATGGGACTGATGAACACTGAAGCTTTCTTT. Its translation: CASIKHMGLMNTEAFF. The chain is built from TRBV28 and TRBJ1-1; a weak D match, TRBD1 (5 bases). Germline V gene sequence: CDR1 MDHEN, CDR2 SYDVKM. V was shortened by 7 bases and J by 0 bases, with 18 bases between the two germline ends. CDR3 length: 16 amino acids. The whole variable domain, remainder taken from reference TRBV28 and TRBJ1-1, is DVKVTQSSRYLVKRTGEKVFLECVQDMDHENMFWYRQDPGLGLRLIYFSYDVKMKEKGDIPEGYSVSREKKERFSLILESASTNQTSMYLCASIKHMGLMNTEAFFGQGTRLTVV.

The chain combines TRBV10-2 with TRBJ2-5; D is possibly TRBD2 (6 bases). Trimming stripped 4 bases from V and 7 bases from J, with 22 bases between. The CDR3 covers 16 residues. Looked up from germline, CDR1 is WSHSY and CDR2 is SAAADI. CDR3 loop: CASSGAGTGAEGTQYF. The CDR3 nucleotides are TGCGCCAGCAGTGGTGCGGGAACCGGGGCAGAGGGGACCCAGTACTTC.

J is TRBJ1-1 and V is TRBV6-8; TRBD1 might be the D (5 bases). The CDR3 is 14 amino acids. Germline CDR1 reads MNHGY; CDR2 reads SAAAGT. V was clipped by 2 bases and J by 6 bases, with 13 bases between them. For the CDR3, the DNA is TGTGCCAGCAGTTACCATGGGGGGGAATCTGAAGCTTTCTTT. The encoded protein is CASSYHGGESEAFF.

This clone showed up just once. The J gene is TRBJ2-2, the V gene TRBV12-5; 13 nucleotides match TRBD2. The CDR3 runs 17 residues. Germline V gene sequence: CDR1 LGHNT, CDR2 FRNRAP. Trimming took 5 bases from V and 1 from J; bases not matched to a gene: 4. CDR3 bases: TGTGCTAGTGGTGCCGGGACTAGCGGGATGAACACCGGGGAGCTGTTTTTT. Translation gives CASGAGTSGMNTGELFF.